The 20 T cell receptor beta chains below were found in one sample sequenced in a study of vaccination effects on CD4 cells after COVID-19. These receptors have no identified antigens. Viral peptide pool expansion of antigen-specific CD4+ T cells preceded sequencing in the ViraFEST assay. A roughly 11-day culture period preceded the isolation of CD4+ T cells. Each participant received a vaccine that was either BNT162b2 or mRNA-1273, given as two doses. Assay used: immunoSEQ multiplex PCR; TCRdb lists only in-frame clones, some missing. This table has about 46,000 clones, over 60% appearing once. Material: CD4+ T cells from PBMCs cultured with HCoV-OC43 spike peptides, obtained after COVID-19 vaccination. Subset given: HCoV-OC43 spike overlapping peptide pool stimulation. All receptors come from a human donor who received a COVID-19 vaccine.

The CDR3 loop is CASSLLTSGGAGSEQFF. In DNA form, the CDR3 reads TGTGCCAGCAGCCTCCTGACTAGCGGGGGGGCCGGGTCGGAGCAGTTCTTC. The J gene is TRBJ2-1, the V gene TRBV11-2; 14 nucleotides agree with TRBD2. The length of the CDR3 is 17 residues. V lost 5 bases to trimming and J lost 10 bases; unmatched junction nucleotides: 13. Germline V gene lookup returns CDR1 SGHAT and CDR2 FQNNGV.

About this clone: The same CDR3 is also encoded by other DNA sequences in this sample. The V call is TRBV18, the J call TRBJ2-7, with 7 positions matching TRBD2. The J segment lost 3 bases and the V segment lost 0 bases, leaving 2 bases of the junction unmatched. The CDR3 consists of 14 residues. Germline CDR1 reads KGHSH; CDR2 reads LQKENI. CDR3 nucleotide sequence: TGTGCCAGCTCACCACCGGGGGGGGTCTACGAGCAGTACTTC. It is translated as CASSPPGGVYEQYF.

The chain has TRBV6-5 and TRBJ1-6; TRBD1 matches at 7 bases. Germline V gives CDR1 MNHEY, CDR2 SVGAGI. This CDR3 has 13 residues. Trimming cost V 7 bases and J 10 bases; bases outside gene matches: 7. As DNA, the CDR3 is TGTGCCAGCATGGAGACAGGGCGGTCACCCCTCCACTTT. It is translated as CASMETGRSPLHF.

V and J are TRBV12-3 or TRBV12-4 and TRBJ1-1, with D hard to call. V was shortened by 0 bases and J by 12 bases, with 14 bases between the two germline ends. This CDR3 has 13 amino acids. Written as DNA, the CDR3 is TGTGCCAGCAGTTTAGCCATCATGGGTCTACCTTTCTTT. Translation gives CASSLAIMGLPFF.

The V call is TRBV7-9, the J call TRBJ2-5; D perhaps matches TRBD2 (6 bases). From germline, CDR1 is SEHNR and CDR2 FQNEAQ (reference sequence). CDR3 length equals 18 residues. Trimming took 3 bases from V and 2 from J, leaving 22 bases between them. CDR3: CASSFVRVGTGSQETQYF. The CDR3 coding sequence is TGTGCCAGCAGCTTCGTGAGGGTGGGGACCGGGAGTCAAGAGACCCAGTACTTC.

This rearrangement joins TRBV12-2 to TRBJ2-2; the table's D call, TRBD2, has no DNA check behind it. TRBV12-2 is given as a pseudogene. The CDR3 has 18 amino acids. The CDR3: CASRLAFSRRVYTGELFF. In DNA, the CDR3 is TGTGCAAGTCGCTTAGCGTTCAGTAGGAGGGTTTACACCGGGGAGCTGTTTTTT.

The J gene is TRBJ1-4, the V gene TRBV12-3 or TRBV12-4; tentative D call: TRBD1 (6 bases). This CDR3 has 12 residues. The V and J ends lost 6 bases and 10 bases respectively, with 12 bases between them. In nucleotides, the CDR3 is TGTGCCAGCAGCCGCGGACAGCGAAAACTGTTTTTT. Amino acids: CASSRGQRKLFF.

J is TRBJ2-7 and V is TRBV5-6, with D unclear. This CDR3 is built from 13 residues. V was shortened by 4 bases and J by 4 bases, with 12 bases between the two germline ends. The germline V gene encodes CDR1 SGHDT and CDR2 YYEEEE. The CDR3 here is CASSPVHEYEQYF. CDR3 bases: TGTGCCAGCAGCCCCGTACACGAATACGAGCAGTACTTC.

The chain carries TRBV12-3 or TRBV12-4 and TRBJ2-2; no reliable D call. Trimming stripped 6 bases from V and 6 bases from J, with 5 bases between. CDR3 length: 11 residues. The CDR3 spells CASSFAGELFF. The CDR3 DNA follows: TGTGCCAGCAGCTTTGCCGGGGAGCTGTTTTTT.

This chain uses TRBV5-1 with TRBJ2-5; 11 positions agree with TRBD2. The CDR3 contains 16 residues. Germline V gene sequence: CDR1 SGHRS, CDR2 YFSETQ. After removal of 0 bases from V and 2 bases from J, the junction contained 3 bases not matched to a gene. The CDR3 DNA follows: TGCGCCAGCAGCTTGGTATTAGCGGGGGGGCAAGAGACCCAGTACTTC. This sequence encodes CASSLVLAGGQETQYF.

This sequence joins TRBV19 and TRBJ1-1; D not resolved. V lost 4 bases and J 3 bases, leaving 18 bases between the germline ends. Germline CDR1 and CDR2: LNHDA and SQIVND (reference sequence). CDR3 length equals 16 residues. CDR3 nucleotide sequence: TGTGCCAGTAGTAATAGGATCGTCCCTGGGGACACTGAAGCTTTCTTT. Protein: CASSNRIVPGDTEAFF.

This clone has only a few counts. V usage is TRBV7-9 and J usage is TRBJ2-2; D call uncertain. Germline values: CDR1 SEHNR, CDR2 FQNEAQ (reference sequence). Trimming removed 5 bases at V and 6 bases at J, with 7 bases between. The CDR3 spans 12 residues. CDR3 DNA: TGTGCCAGCAGCCGAGTTGCCGGGGAGCTGTTTTTT. Protein sequence: CASSRVAGELFF.

The chain carries TRBV27 and TRBJ1-5; possible D gene TRBD1, 6 bases. CDR3 length: 16 residues. The V and J ends lost 5 bases and 2 bases respectively, with 16 bases between them. Germline V gene data show CDR1 as MNHEY and CDR2 as SMNVEV (reference sequence). The CDR3 region has the DNA TGTGCCAGCAGTGTACAGGGCGATATTGGCAATCAGCCCCAGCATTTT. Its protein is CASSVQGDIGNQPQHF.

V and J are TRBV10-2 and TRBJ2-1; D remains ambiguous. V lost 7 bases to trimming and J lost 4 bases, with 17 bases between them. The CDR3 loop spans 15 amino acids. Germline values: CDR1 WSHSY, CDR2 SAAADI. The CDR3 DNA reads TGCGCCAGCACTGATCCCTGGCTAGGTTACAATGAGCAGTTCTTC. Translation gives CASTDPWLGYNEQFF.

The chain combines TRBV2 with TRBJ1-2, with D possibly matching TRBD1 (5 bases). The V end lost 1 base, the J end lost 6 bases, and 12 bases lay between the germline ends. CDR3 length equals 14 residues. From germline, CDR1 is SNHLY and CDR2 FYNNEI. The CDR3 DNA reads as TGTGCCAGCAGTGAAGGTGGGGGAAGCGATGGCTACACCTTC. It translates to CASSEGGGSDGYTF.

This chain connects TRBV30 to TRBJ1-4, with unresolved D. CDR1 GTSNPN and CDR2 SVGIG come from the germline V gene (reference sequence). V lost 0 bases and J lost 7, with 9 bases in between. The CDR3 totals 13 residues. The CDR3 sequence is CAWSVRRGEKLFF. The CDR3 DNA is TGTGCCTGGAGTGTGCGACGAGGTGAAAAACTGTTTTTT.

The chain joins TRBV5-1 to TRBJ2-1; the match to TRBD2 covers 8 bases. The J segment lost 2 bases and the V segment lost 3 bases, leaving 7 bases of the junction unmatched. The CDR3 extends over 16 amino acids. In germline, CDR1 is SGHRS, CDR2 YFSETQ. CDR3: CASSWTGTSTYNEQFF. CDR3 bases: TGCGCCAGCAGCTGGACCGGGACTAGTACCTACAATGAGCAGTTCTTC.

This clone was counted only a few times. The chain is built from TRBV18 and TRBJ1-2; 7 positions agree with TRBD1. The CDR3 runs to 13 residues. Germline loops: CDR1 KGHSH, CDR2 LQKENI. With V trimmed by 4 bases and J by 7 bases, 6 bases remained unmatched. The CDR3 reads CASSQGQEGGYTF. The CDR3 nucleotides are TGTGCCAGCTCACAAGGACAGGAGGGTGGCTACACCTTC.

This clone showed up just a few times. V is TRBV21-1 and J is TRBJ1-2; the table's D call TRBD1 went unverified against the DNA. TRBV21-1 is noted as a pseudogene. The CDR3 is 15 residues long. CDR3 residues: CASSSGDRGWYGYTF. Written as DNA, the CDR3 is TGTGCCAGCAGCAGCGGTGACAGGGGATGGTATGGCTACACCTTC.

This chain connects TRBV5-5 to TRBJ2-5, with TRBD2 identical over 10 bases. This CDR3 region has 15 residues. V was pared by 4 bases and J by 2 bases, with 5 bases of the junction left unmatched. CDR1 and CDR2 (germline): SGHKS, YYEKEE (reference sequence). The CDR3 here is CASSRTSGLQETQYF. In nucleotides, the CDR3 is TGTGCCAGCAGCAGGACTAGCGGCCTACAAGAGACCCAGTACTTC.